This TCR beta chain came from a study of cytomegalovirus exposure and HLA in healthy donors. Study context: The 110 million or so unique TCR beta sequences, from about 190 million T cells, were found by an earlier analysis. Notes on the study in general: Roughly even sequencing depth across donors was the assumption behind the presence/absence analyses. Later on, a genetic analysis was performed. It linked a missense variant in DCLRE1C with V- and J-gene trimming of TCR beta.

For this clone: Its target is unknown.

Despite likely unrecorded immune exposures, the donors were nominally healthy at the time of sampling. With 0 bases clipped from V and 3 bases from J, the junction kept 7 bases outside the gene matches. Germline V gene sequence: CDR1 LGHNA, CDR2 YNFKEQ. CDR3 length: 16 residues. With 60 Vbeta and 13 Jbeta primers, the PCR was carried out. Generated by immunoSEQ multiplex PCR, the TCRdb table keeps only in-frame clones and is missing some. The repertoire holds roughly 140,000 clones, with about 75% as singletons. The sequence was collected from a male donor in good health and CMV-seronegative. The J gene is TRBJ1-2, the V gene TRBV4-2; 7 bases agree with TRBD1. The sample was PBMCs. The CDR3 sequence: CASSQDLVGGDYGYTF. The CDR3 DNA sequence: TGTGCCAGCAGCCAAGATCTGGTAGGGGGCGACTATGGCTACACCTTC.